Below, one T cell receptor (beta chain) is given with its context. The data were taken from a study of sequential checkpoint blockade in melanoma. Assay used: immunoSEQ multiplex PCR; TCRdb lists only in-frame clones, some missing. The sample lists about 20,000 clones; roughly 82% were seen once. Regarding treatment: randomized to nivolumab then ipilimumab (arm A) or the reverse (arm B). No patient had prior DNA-damaging chemotherapy. The germline V gene has CDR1 LGHNA and CDR2 YSLEER. The CDR3 is 16 residues long. The origin of this receptor is a human donor with melanoma. The sample in question was CD8+ T cells sorted from blood (inferred from file names), obtained from a patient given nivolumab and ipilimumab in sequence. The V gene is TRBV4-3, the J gene TRBJ2-5; TRBD1 aligns across 8 bases. The J call may be in error: the DNA end matches TRBJ2-7 better. CDR3 amino acids: CASSQEWTGPSYEQYF. The CDR3 DNA is TGCGCCAGCAGCCAAGAGTGGACAGGGCCCTCCTACGAGCAGTACTTC.